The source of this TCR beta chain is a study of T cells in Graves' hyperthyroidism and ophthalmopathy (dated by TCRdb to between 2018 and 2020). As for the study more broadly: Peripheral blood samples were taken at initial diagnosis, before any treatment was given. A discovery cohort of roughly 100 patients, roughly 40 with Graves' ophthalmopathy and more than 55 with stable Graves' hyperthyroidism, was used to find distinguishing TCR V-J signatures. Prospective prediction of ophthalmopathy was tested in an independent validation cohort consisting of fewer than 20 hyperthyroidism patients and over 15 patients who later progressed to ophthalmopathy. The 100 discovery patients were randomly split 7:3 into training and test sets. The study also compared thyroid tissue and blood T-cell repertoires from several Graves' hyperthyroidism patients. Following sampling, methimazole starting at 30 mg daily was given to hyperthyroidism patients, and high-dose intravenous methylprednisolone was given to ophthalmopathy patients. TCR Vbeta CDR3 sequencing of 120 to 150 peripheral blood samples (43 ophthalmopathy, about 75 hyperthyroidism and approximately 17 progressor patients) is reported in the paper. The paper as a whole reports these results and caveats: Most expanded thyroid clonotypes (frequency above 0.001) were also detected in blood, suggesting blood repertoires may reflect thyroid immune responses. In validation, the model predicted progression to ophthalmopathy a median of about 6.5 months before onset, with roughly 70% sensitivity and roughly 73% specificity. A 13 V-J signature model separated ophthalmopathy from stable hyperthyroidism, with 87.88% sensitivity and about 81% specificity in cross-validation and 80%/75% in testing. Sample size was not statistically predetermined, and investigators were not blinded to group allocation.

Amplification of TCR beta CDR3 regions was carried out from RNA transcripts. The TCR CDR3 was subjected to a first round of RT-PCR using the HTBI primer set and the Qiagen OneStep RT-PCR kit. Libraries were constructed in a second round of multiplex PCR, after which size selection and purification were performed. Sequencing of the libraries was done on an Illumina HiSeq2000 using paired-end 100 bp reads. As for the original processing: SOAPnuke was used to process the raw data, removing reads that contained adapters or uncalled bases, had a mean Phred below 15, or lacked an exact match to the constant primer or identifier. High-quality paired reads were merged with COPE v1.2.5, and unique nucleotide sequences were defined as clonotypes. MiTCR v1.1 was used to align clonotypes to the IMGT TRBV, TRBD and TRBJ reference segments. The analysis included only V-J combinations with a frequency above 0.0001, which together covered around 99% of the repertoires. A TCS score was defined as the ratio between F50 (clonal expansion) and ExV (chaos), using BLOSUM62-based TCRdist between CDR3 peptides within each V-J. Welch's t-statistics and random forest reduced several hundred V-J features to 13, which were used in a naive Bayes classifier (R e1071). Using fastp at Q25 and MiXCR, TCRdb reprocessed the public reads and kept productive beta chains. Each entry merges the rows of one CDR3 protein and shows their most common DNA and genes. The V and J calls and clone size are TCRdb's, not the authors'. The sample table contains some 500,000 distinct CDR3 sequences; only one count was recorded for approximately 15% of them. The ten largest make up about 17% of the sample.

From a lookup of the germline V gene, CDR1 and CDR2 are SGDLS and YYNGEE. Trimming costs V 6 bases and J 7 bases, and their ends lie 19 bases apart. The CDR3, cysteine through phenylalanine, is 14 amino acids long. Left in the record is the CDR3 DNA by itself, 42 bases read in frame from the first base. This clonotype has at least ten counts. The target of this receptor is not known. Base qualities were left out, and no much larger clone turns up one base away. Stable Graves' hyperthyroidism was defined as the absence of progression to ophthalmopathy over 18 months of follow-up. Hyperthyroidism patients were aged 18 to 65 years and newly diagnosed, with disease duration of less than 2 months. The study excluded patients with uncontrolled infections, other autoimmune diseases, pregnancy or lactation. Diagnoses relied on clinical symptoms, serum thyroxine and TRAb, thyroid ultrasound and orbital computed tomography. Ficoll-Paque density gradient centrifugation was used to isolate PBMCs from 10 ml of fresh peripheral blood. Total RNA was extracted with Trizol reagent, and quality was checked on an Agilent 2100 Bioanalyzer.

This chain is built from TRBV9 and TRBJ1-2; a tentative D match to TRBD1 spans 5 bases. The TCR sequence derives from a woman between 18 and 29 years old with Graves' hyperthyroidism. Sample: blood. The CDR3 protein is CASKRGVSTIGYTF. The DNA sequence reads TGTGCCAGCAAGAGGGGTGTATCAACTATTGGCTACACCTTC.